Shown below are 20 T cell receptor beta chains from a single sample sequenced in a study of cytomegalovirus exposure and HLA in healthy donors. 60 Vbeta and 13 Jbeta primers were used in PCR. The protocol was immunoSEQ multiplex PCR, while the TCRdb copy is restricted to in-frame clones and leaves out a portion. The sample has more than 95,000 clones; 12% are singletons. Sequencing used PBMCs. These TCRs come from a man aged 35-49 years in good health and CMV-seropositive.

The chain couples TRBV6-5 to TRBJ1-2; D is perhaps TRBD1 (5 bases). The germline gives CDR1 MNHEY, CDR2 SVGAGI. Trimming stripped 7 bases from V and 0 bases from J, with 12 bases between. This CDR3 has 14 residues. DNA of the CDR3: TGTGCCAGCACCCCAGGGTTAGCTAACTATGGCTACACCTTC. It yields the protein CASTPGLANYGYTF.

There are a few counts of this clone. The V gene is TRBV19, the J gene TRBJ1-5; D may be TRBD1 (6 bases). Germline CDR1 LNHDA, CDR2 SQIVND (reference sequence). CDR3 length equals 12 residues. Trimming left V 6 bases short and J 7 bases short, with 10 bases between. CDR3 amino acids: CASSSRGQPQHF. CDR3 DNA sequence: TGTGCCAGTAGCAGTAGGGGGCAGCCCCAGCATTTT.

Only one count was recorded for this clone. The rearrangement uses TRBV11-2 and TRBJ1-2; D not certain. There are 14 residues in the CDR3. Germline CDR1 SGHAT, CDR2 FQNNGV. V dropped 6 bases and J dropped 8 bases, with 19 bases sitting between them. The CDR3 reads CASRTGPVIGGYTF. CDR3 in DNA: TGTGCCAGCAGGACCGGCCCGGTAATCGGGGGCTACACCTTC.

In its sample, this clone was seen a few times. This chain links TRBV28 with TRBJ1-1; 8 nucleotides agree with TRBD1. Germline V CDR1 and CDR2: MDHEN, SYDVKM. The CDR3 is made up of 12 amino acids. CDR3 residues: CACGQGNTEAFF. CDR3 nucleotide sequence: TGTGCTTGCGGACAGGGAAACACTGAAGCTTTCTTT. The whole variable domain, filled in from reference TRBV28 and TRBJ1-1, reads DVKVTQSSRYLVKRTGEKVFLECVQDMDHENMFWYRQDPGLGLRLIYFSYDVKMKEKGDIPEGYSVSREKKERFSLILESASTNQTSMYLCACGQGNTEAFFGQGTRLTVV.

The CDR3 nucleotides are TGCGCCAGCAGCTCTTTGGGGCTAGCGGGCCAAGAGACCCAGTACTTC. It translates to CASSSLGLAGQETQYF. The rearrangement uses TRBV5-1 and TRBJ2-5; 8 nucleotides line up with TRBD2. This CDR3 has 16 residues. With 3 bases clipped from V and 1 base from J, the junction kept 8 bases outside the gene matches. CDR1 and CDR2 (germline): SGHRS, YFSETQ.

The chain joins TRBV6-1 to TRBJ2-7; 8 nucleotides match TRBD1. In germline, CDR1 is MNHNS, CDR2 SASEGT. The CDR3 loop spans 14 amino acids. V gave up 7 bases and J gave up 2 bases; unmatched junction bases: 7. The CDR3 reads CASNSRGLAYEQYF. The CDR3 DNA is TGTGCCAGCAATTCCAGGGGGCTAGCCTACGAGCAGTACTTC.

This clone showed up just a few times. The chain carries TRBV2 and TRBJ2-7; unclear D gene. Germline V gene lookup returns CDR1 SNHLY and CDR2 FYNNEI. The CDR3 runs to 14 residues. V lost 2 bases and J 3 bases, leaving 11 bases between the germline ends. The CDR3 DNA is TGTGCCAGCAGTGAATATCCTAACTACTACGAGCAGTACTTC. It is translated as CASSEYPNYYEQYF.

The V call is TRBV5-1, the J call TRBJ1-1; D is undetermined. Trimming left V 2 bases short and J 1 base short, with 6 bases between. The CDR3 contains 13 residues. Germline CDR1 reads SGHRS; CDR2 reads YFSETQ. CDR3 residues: CASSFFQNTEAFF. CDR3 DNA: TGCGCCAGCAGCTTTTTCCAGAACACTGAAGCTTTCTTT.

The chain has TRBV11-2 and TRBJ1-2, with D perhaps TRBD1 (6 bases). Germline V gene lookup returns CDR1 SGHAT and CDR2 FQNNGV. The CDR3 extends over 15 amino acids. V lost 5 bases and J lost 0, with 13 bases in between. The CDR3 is CASSARTATNYGYTF. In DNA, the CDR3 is TGTGCCAGCAGCGCCCGGACAGCCACTAACTATGGCTACACCTTC.

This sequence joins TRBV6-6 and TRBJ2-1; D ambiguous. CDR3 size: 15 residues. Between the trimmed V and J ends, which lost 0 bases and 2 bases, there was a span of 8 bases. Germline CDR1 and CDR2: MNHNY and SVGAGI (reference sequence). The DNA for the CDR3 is TGTGCCAGCAGTTACTCCCAGAAAACCTACAATGAGCAGTTCTTC. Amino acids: CASSYSQKTYNEQFF.

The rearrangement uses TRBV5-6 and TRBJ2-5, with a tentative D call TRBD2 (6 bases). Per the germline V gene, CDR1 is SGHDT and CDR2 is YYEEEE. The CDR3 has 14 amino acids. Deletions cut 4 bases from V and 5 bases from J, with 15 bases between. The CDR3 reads CASSRERFVETQYF. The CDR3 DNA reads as TGTGCCAGCAGCCGGGAGAGGTTTGTGGAGACCCAGTACTTC. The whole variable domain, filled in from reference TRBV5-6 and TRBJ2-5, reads DAGVTQSPTHLIKTRGQQVTLRCSPKSGHDTVSWYQQALGQGPQFIFQYYEEEERQRGNFPDRFSGHQFPNYSSELNVNALLLGDSALYLCASSRERFVETQYFGPGTRLLVL.

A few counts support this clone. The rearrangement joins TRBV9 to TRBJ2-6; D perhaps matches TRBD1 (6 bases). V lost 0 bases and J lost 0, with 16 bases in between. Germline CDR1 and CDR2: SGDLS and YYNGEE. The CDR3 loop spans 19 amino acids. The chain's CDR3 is CASSVEGVAGDSGANVLTF. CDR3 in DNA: TGTGCCAGCAGCGTAGAGGGGGTTGCAGGGGACTCTGGGGCCAACGTCCTGACTTTC.

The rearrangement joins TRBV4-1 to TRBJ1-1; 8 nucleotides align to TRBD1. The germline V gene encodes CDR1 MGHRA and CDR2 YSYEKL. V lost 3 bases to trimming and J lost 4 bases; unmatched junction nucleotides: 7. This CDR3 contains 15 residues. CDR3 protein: CASSQEGTGLTEAFF. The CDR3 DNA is TGCGCCAGCAGCCAGGAGGGGACAGGACTCACTGAAGCTTTCTTT.

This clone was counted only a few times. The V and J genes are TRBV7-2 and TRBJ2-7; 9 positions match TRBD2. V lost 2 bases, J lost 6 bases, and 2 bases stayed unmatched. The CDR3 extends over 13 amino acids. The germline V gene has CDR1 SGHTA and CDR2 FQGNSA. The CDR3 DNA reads TGTGCCAGCAGCTTAAGCGGGAGGAGCGAGCAGTACTTC. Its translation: CASSLSGRSEQYF.

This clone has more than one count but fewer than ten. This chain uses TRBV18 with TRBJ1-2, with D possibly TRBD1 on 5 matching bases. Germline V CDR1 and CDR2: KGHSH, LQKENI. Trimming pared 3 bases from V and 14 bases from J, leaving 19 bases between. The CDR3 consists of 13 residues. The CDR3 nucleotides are TGTGCCAGCTCACCTGACCCGACCCTGGGGGGAACCTTC. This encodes CASSPDPTLGGTF.

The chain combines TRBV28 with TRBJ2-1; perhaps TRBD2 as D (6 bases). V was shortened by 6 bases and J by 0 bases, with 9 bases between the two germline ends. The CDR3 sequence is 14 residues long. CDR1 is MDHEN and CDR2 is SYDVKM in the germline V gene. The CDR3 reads CASRRGSSYNEQFF. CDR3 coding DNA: TGTGCCAGCAGGCGGGGTAGCTCCTACAATGAGCAGTTCTTC.

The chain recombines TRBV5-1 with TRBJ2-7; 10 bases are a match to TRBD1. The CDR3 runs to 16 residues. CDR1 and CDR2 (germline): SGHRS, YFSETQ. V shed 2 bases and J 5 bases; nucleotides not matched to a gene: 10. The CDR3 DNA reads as TGCGCCAGCAGCTTTATTGGACAGGGGGTTACAGACGAGCAGTACTTC. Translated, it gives CASSFIGQGVTDEQYF. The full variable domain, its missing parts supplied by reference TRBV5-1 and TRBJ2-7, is KAGVTQTPRYLIKTRGQQVTLSCSPISGHRSVSWYQQTPGQGLQFLFEYFSETQRNKGNFPGRFSGRQFSNSRSEMNVSTLELGDSALYLCASSFIGQGVTDEQYFGPGTRLTVT.

CDR3 sequence: CASGLRLADENEQFF. In nucleotides, the CDR3 is TGTGCTAGTGGTTTGCGGCTAGCGGATGAGAATGAGCAGTTCTTC. The rearrangement links TRBV12-5 to TRBJ2-1; 7 bases are shared with TRBD2. The germline CDR1 and CDR2 sequences are LGHNT and FRNRAP. V shed 2 bases, J shed 7 bases, and the junction held 8 bases outside the gene matches. There are 15 residues in the CDR3.

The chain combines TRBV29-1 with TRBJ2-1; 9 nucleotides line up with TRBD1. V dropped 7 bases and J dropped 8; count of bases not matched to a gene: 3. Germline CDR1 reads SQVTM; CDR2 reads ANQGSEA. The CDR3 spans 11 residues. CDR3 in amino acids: CSAGQGYEQFF. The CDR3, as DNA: TGCAGCGCGGGACAGGGCTATGAGCAGTTCTTC.

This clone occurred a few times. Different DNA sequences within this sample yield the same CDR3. CDR3 sequence: CASSERPSGTGELFF. The CDR3 DNA reads TGTGCCAGCAGTGAACGTCCTTCAGGTACCGGGGAGCTGTTTTTT. V is TRBV2 and J is TRBJ2-2, with no clear D. V gave up 2 bases and J gave up 5 bases, with 12 bases separating them. Germline CDR1 and CDR2: SNHLY and FYNNEI. The CDR3 consists of 15 residues.